The clone carrying this T cell receptor beta chain was found many times. CDR3 regions were amplified by Arm-PCR using iRepertoire HTBI primers to build TCR beta libraries. One entry per CDR3 protein, called by TCRdb with MiXCR from the multiplex PCR reads. The repertoire holds a few hundred thousand distinct CDR3 sequences, with 14% as singletons. The sample is drawn from a study of regulatory T cells in long-lasting Graves disease. The CDR3 loop spans 16 amino acids. The germline V and J ends were trimmed by 4 bases and 0 bases, with 15 bases remaining between them. Germline CDR1 and CDR2: PRHDT and FYEKMQ (reference sequence). Time point described: newly diagnosed GD, antithyroid drugs for less than 3 months. PBMC-derived RNA was used for the TCR library. The sample was also reused in another study, on T cells in Graves' hyperthyroidism and ophthalmopathy.

The chain has TRBV13 and TRBJ1-2, with a tentative D call TRBD1 (6 bases). This TCR was recovered from a woman aged 45-65 years with Graves disease. The source was peripheral blood mononuclear cells (PBMCs), collected at new diagnosis, from a patient treated with antithyroid drugs. The CDR3 DNA sequence: TGTGCCAGCAGCTCCAACCCGGGACAACCTAACTATGGCTACACCTTC. Translated, it gives CASSSNPGQPNYGYTF.